The entry below describes one T cell receptor beta chain. As yet, its antigen is unknown. Time point here: pre-treatment sample, taken before nivolumab and TIL therapy. This was the immunoSEQ v3 assay. Sequencing used immunoSEQ multiplex PCR; TCRdb keeps in-frame clones, though not all of them. The sample comprises 55,000 to 65,000 clones, about 70% of which are singletons, and around 1.9% rests with the top ten. This sample was taken from a study of TIL therapy for anti-PD-1-resistant metastatic lung cancer. Overall study: Median patient age was almost 55, ranging about 35-80 years. By whole-exome sequencing, median non-synonymous tumor mutation burden was roughly 1.4 mutations per megabase.

Study-wide results and caveats: Infused TIL clonotypes partially replaced the baseline blood repertoire, then decayed over months.

Germline V gives CDR1 SGHRS, CDR2 YFSETQ. The CDR3 contains 15 residues. The V and J ends lost 2 bases and 3 bases, in that order; junction bases with no gene match: 5. V is TRBV5-1 and J is TRBJ2-7; 10 positions match TRBD1. The sequencing here drew on blood, taken at baseline. The TCR was taken from a person between 25 and 79 years old with non-small cell lung cancer. This chain's CDR3 is CASSFGGTGVYEQYF. The CDR3, as DNA: TGCGCCAGCAGCTTCGGTGGGACAGGGGTCTACGAGCAGTACTTC. Drawing the rest from reference TRBV5-1 and TRBJ2-7, the complete variable domain is KAGVTQTPRYLIKTRGQQVTLSCSPISGHRSVSWYQQTPGQGLQFLFEYFSETQRNKGNFPGRFSGRQFSNSRSEMNVSTLELGDSALYLCASSFGGTGVYEQYFGPGTRLTVT.